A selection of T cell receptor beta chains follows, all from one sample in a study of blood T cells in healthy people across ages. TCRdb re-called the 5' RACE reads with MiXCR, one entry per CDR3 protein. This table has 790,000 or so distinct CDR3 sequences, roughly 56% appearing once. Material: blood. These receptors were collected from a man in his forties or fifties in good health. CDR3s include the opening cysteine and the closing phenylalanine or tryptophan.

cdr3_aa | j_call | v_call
CASSQGLAVGFF | TRBJ2-1 | TRBV3-1
CASSERGFWTGGMFSHGYTF | TRBJ1-2 | TRBV6-1
CSAVLGDSVFSEQYF | TRBJ2-7 | TRBV20-1
CASGPGERNTEAFF | TRBJ1-1 | TRBV12-3/TRBV12-4
CASTAAPPKSGELFF | TRBJ2-2 | TRBV12-3/TRBV12-4
CASSLSDSDADTQYF | TRBJ2-3 | TRBV5-1
CASKGGRNNQPQHF | TRBJ1-5 | TRBV2
CAISPLSEDSSQETQYF | TRBJ2-5 | TRBV10-3
CASSLFTGSQFF | TRBJ2-1 | TRBV28
CSARLDTQYF | TRBJ2-3 | TRBV20-1
CASSLLLLQGSYNEQFF | TRBJ2-1 | TRBV5-1
CASSLRNQGTDTQYF | TRBJ2-3 | TRBV27
CASSQAGGWETQYF | TRBJ2-5 | TRBV5-1
CASSPGQGIQYNEQFF | TRBJ2-1 | TRBV5-5
CASSVGVDTNNEKLFF | TRBJ1-4 | TRBV9
CASRGQQNTEAFF | TRBJ1-1 | TRBV12-3/TRBV12-4
CASSNPPPNEQFF | TRBJ2-1 | TRBV5-1
CASRIPSIESSPLHF | TRBJ1-6 | TRBV27
CASSTGQGENSPLHF | TRBJ1-6 | TRBV5-6
CASSRRARLAGSGETQYF | TRBJ2-5 | TRBV14
CASSWGRSSGANVLTF | TRBJ2-6 | TRBV12-3/TRBV12-4
CASNPESYEQYF | TRBJ2-7 | TRBV7-8
CSVADRGRGNEQFF | TRBJ2-1 | TRBV29-1
CSAGRYSASSYNEQFF | TRBJ2-1 | TRBV20-1
CASSLRDDGNQPQHF | TRBJ1-5 | TRBV28
CASKAKRSQNIQYF | TRBJ2-4 | TRBV12-3/TRBV12-4
CASASPGTSGYEQFF | TRBJ2-1 | TRBV6-2/TRBV6-3
CASSRTDRGPNEQYF | TRBJ2-7 | TRBV7-8
CASSLSFGYEQYF | NA | TRBV7-2
CASRSGRGDTQYF | TRBJ2-3 | TRBV6-1
CSGIPGQGRLEEKLFF | TRBJ1-4 | TRBV29-1
CSARDTLQRGGNNEQFF | TRBJ2-1 | TRBV20-1
CSARGSPDWQETQYF | TRBJ2-5 | TRBV20-1
CASSQFGQGAGQPQHF | TRBJ1-5 | TRBV27
CASSPTGTRRPEQYF | TRBJ2-7 | TRBV27
CASSFTSYSTSGTYNEQYF | TRBJ2-7 | TRBV6-5
CASSSTLAGVSYEQYF | TRBJ2-7 | TRBV11-2
CASSVDGLAGVQETQYF | TRBJ2-5 | TRBV9
CASSPHRVTGANVLTF | TRBJ2-6 | TRBV25-1
CASSQGLADLRNTQYF | TRBJ2-3 | TRBV4-3
CASSSGAFNQPQHF | TRBJ1-5 | TRBV27
CSGGRLAGGPQETQYF | TRBJ2-5 | TRBV20-1
CAWSVLADGYNEQFF | TRBJ2-1 | TRBV30
CSARDLRDPLGLNTEAFF | TRBJ1-1 | TRBV20-1
CASSPAGGGDEQYF | TRBJ2-7 | TRBV12-3/TRBV12-4
CASSLGELRGETQYF | TRBJ2-5 | TRBV5-1
CASSQLAGENEQYF | TRBJ2-7 | TRBV27
CASSQDPGQIYEQYF | NA | TRBV4-2
CASSFQLAGISDTQYF | TRBJ2-3 | TRBV6-5